This TCR beta chain was sequenced for a study of OX40 agonist ivuxolimab in advanced cancers. Study-level information: Ivuxolimab, an agonistic anti-OX40 (CD134) antibody, was given to patients. Earlier anti-PD-1, anti-PD-L1 or anti-CTLA-4 therapy was permitted; under 50% had received some. Study conclusions and caveats: The study found that CD8+ T cells averaged more expanded clones than CD4+.

In regard to this clone: What it recognizes is unknown.

V lost 3 bases to trimming and J lost 5 bases; unmatched junction nucleotides: 9. Germline V lookup: CDR1 SGHRS, CDR2 YFSETQ. The CDR3 is 16 residues long. The assay was immunoSEQ multiplex PCR, and TCRdb's table has in-frame clones only and misses some. The table includes about 77,000 clones, about 85% detected once. This receptor was taken from an adult with an advanced solid tumor such as melanoma, head and neck, liver or kidney cancer. The specimen comprised CD4+ or CD8+ T cells sorted from blood, sampled in a trial of the OX40 agonist ivuxolimab. The J gene is TRBJ2-1, the V gene TRBV5-1, with 9 bases matching TRBD2. This chain's CDR3 is CASSSLAGSSNNEQFF. DNA of the CDR3: TGCGCCAGCAGCTCTCTAGCGGGGAGTTCCAACAATGAGCAGTTCTTC.